These 32 T cell receptor beta chains share one sample of origin, sequenced in a study of OX40 agonist ivuxolimab in advanced cancers. Using immunoSEQ multiplex PCR, the repertoire was profiled, and TCRdb retains in-frame clones only, with some absent. The sample includes around 72,000 clones, approximately 89% of them seen just once. The sample consisted of CD4+ or CD8+ T cells sorted from blood, taken in a trial of the OX40 agonist ivuxolimab. These receptors were obtained from an adult with an advanced solid tumor such as melanoma, head and neck, liver or kidney cancer.

The chain links TRBV18 to TRBJ1-2, with a tentative D call TRBD1 (5 bases). This CDR3 spans 15 amino acids. V was pared by 2 bases and J by 7 bases, with 17 bases between. From germline, CDR1 is KGHSH and CDR2 LQKENI. The CDR3, as DNA: TGTGCCAGCTCACCAACCGACAGCTCCTCATCTGGCTACACCTTC. Protein product: CASSPTDSSSSGYTF.

Note on this clone: This CDR3 fails to terminate in the conserved phenylalanine or tryptophan, so it likely reflects a read error. This sequence joins TRBV10-2 and TRBJ1-6; D unclear. Trimming removed 3 bases from V and 6 bases from J, with 6 bases in between. CDR3 length equals 13 residues. From germline, CDR1 is WSHSY and CDR2 SAAADI. DNA for the CDR3: TGCGCCAGCAGTGATCCTGGTAATTCACCCCTCCACCTT. This sequence encodes CASSDPGNSPLHL.

The V and J genes are TRBV2 and TRBJ2-1, with D unresolved. The CDR3 loop spans 16 amino acids. Deletions cut 0 bases from V and 1 base from J, with 10 bases between. From germline, CDR1 is SNHLY and CDR2 FYNNEI. As DNA, the CDR3 is TGTGCCAGCAGTGAAGCGAGTCGCCTATCCTACAATGAGCAGTTCTTC. As protein: CASSEASRLSYNEQFF.

J is TRBJ1-2 and V is TRBV4-1; the match to TRBD1 covers 10 bases. J gave up 4 bases and V 3 bases, and 11 bases lay outside the gene matches. The CDR3 spans 17 residues. Germline CDR1 MGHRA, CDR2 YSYEKL. Here the CDR3 reads CASSHDPRRTGGYGYTF. In DNA, the CDR3 is TGCGCCAGCAGCCATGATCCCCGACGGACAGGGGGCTATGGCTACACCTTC.

This chain links TRBV9 with TRBJ2-2, with D maybe TRBD2 (5 bases). V was cut by 1 base and J by 4 bases, with 11 bases left in between. The CDR3 runs 15 residues. CDR1 is SGDLS and CDR2 is YYNGEE in the germline V gene. The CDR3 nucleotides read TGTGCCAGCAGCGTATATGTAGCGTCCACCGGGGAGCTGTTTTTT. Translation: CASSVYVASTGELFF. Full variable domain (remainder filled in from reference TRBV9 and TRBJ2-2): DSGVTQTPKHLITATGQRVTLRCSPRSGDLSVYWYQQSLDQGLQFLIQYYNGEERAKGNILERFSAQQFPDLHSELNLSSLELGDSALYFCASSVYVASTGELFFGEGSRLTVL.

This chain joins TRBV5-6 and TRBJ1-4; 7 nucleotides agree with TRBD1. The V gene's germline CDR1 is SGHDT and CDR2 YYEEEE. The CDR3 has 17 amino acids. Trimming took 5 bases from V and 4 from J; bases not matched to a gene: 14. The CDR3: CASSSFPGQPFNEKLFF. The CDR3 DNA sequence: TGTGCCAGCAGTTCTTTTCCGGGACAGCCTTTTAATGAAAAACTGTTTTTT.

The chain carries TRBV18 and TRBJ1-2; no firm D call. Germline CDR1 is KGHSH and CDR2 is LQKENI. The CDR3 is 12 residues long. Trimming cost V 3 bases and J 8 bases, with 10 bases left between them. The CDR3 DNA reads as TGTGCCAGCTCACCTGTGTGGGCCGGCTACACCTTC. Amino acids: CASSPVWAGYTF.

The chain recombines TRBV21-1 with TRBJ2-7; the D call TRBD2 from the table was never checked on the DNA. TRBV21-1 is labeled a pseudogene. The CDR3 covers 16 residues. CDR3 in amino acids: CASSTWGGTGGDEQYF. In DNA form, the CDR3 reads TGTGCCAGCAGCACCTGGGGGGGGACTGGAGGGGACGAGCAGTACTTC.

The chain recombines TRBV23-1 with TRBJ1-2; 10 bases fit TRBD1. TRBV23-1 carries the ORF label, with uncertain function. CDR3 length equals 21 residues. The trim removed 0 bases at V and 3 bases at J, leaving 19 bases unmatched. The CDR3 protein is CASSQSGTGAMSTVVDYGYTF. The DNA for the CDR3 is TGCGCCAGCAGTCAATCCGGGACAGGGGCCATGTCGACCGTAGTTGACTATGGCTACACCTTC.

CDR3: CASSLMGQGAIEQYF. The CDR3 DNA reads TGCGCCAGCAGCTTGATGGGACAGGGGGCGATCGAGCAGTACTTC. The chain recombines TRBV5-1 with TRBJ2-7, with TRBD1 identical over 12 bases. The CDR3 extends over 15 amino acids. Unmatched junction bases numbered 5, after V lost 1 base and J lost 6 bases. The germline gives CDR1 SGHRS, CDR2 YFSETQ.

The gene calls are TRBV18 and TRBJ1-2; no clear D. CDR3 length: 14 amino acids. Deletions cut 6 bases from V and 8 bases from J, with 19 bases between. Germline V gene sequence: CDR1 KGHSH, CDR2 LQKENI. The CDR3, as DNA: TGTGCCAGCTCTCCAGGTCCCCGGGCCTGGGGCTACACCTTC. This sequence encodes CASSPGPRAWGYTF.

This chain connects TRBV7-8 to TRBJ2-7; 7 nucleotides align to TRBD1. The V segment lost 5 bases and the J segment 4 bases; nucleotides outside the gene matches: 11. Looked up from germline, CDR1 is SGHVS and CDR2 is FQNEAQ. The CDR3 spans 15 residues. CDR3: CASSPLLTGRYEQYF. The CDR3 DNA reads TGTGCCAGCAGCCCCCTGCTGACAGGGCGGTACGAGCAGTACTTC.

This chain uses TRBV28 with TRBJ2-7, with TRBD1 matching over 9 bases. J lost 0 bases, V lost 3 bases, and 18 bases had no gene match. This CDR3 contains 20 residues. Germline V gene data show CDR1 as MDHEN and CDR2 as SYDVKM. The CDR3 nucleotides are TGTGCCAGCAGTTTGATCCTCTCCGGGACAGGGATAATGAGCTCCTACGAGCAGTACTTC. Its protein is CASSLILSGTGIMSSYEQYF.

A note on this clone: The identical CDR3 is also encoded by other nucleotide sequences in the sample. The chain couples TRBV5-1 to TRBJ2-5; D is unclear. V lost 0 bases, J lost 5 bases, and 5 bases lay in between. The CDR3 spans 12 residues. CDR1 SGHRS and CDR2 YFSETQ come from the germline V gene. This CDR3 reads CASSLELETQYF. As DNA, the CDR3 is TGCGCCAGCAGCTTGGAACTGGAGACCCAGTACTTC.

CDR3 DNA sequence: TGTGCCAGCAGCTTAGGGAGAGGCTCGAACACCGGGGAGCTGTTTTTT. Translation gives CASSLGRGSNTGELFF. The chain is built from TRBV7-8 and TRBJ2-2; no clear D. From germline, CDR1 is SGHVS and CDR2 FQNEAQ. The length of the CDR3 is 16 residues. V was pared by 1 base and J by 0 bases, with 9 bases between. The full variable domain, rest sourced from reference TRBV7-8 and TRBJ2-2, is GAGVSQSPRYKVAKRGQDVALRCDPISGHVSLFWYQQALGQGPEFLTYFQNEAQLDKSGLPSDRFFAERPEGSVSTLKIQRTQQEDSAVYLCASSLGRGSNTGELFFGEGSRLTVL.

This rearrangement joins TRBV28 to TRBJ2-7; D ambiguous. V was pared by 3 bases and J by 11 bases, with 14 bases between. Germline V gives CDR1 MDHEN, CDR2 SYDVKM. CDR3 length: 12 amino acids. The CDR3 here is CASSFLRASKYF. DNA for the CDR3: TGTGCCAGCAGTTTTTTACGGGCCAGTAAGTACTTC.

The CDR3 coding sequence is TGTGCCAGCGCCTCGACACCGAACTATGGCTACACCTTC. Translated: CASASTPNYGYTF. The V gene is TRBV18, the J gene TRBJ1-2; D unresolved. This CDR3 is 13 amino acids long. Germline CDR1 and CDR2: KGHSH and LQKENI. With 8 bases removed from V and 2 bases from J, the gap between germline ends came to 12 bases.

The chain links TRBV28 to TRBJ2-7, with 7 positions matching TRBD1. This CDR3 has 16 residues. J gave up 3 bases and V 2 bases, and 10 bases lay outside the gene matches. The germline CDR1 and CDR2 sequences are MDHEN and SYDVKM. The CDR3 sequence is CASSLPNDREDYEQYF. The CDR3 nucleotides read TGTGCCAGCAGTTTACCCAACGACAGGGAAGACTACGAGCAGTACTTC.

The chain has TRBV18 and TRBJ2-5; D not certain. The length of the CDR3 is 14 residues. From germline, CDR1 is KGHSH and CDR2 LQKENI. V was cut by 1 base and J by 5 bases, with 11 bases left in between. The DNA for the CDR3 is TGTGCCAGCTCACCACTAGGAGTAGGGGAGACCCAGTACTTC. This translates into CASSPLGVGETQYF.

This clone was seen more than once but under ten times. The V gene is TRBV5-1, the J gene TRBJ2-1, with a weak D call TRBD1 (6 bases). Germline V gives CDR1 SGHRS, CDR2 YFSETQ. V lost 2 bases and J lost 1, with 10 bases in between. This CDR3 contains 15 residues. CDR3 DNA: TGCGCCAGCAGCTTAGGGCAGGGGTCCTACAATGAGCAGTTCTTC. Translating gives CASSLGQGSYNEQFF.

The V and J genes are TRBV7-4 and TRBJ2-1, with 10 bases that match TRBD1. The germline V gene has CDR1 SGHVT and CDR2 SQSDAQ. The V gene end was trimmed by 5 bases and the J gene end by 15 bases; junction bases not matched to a gene: 4. The CDR3 covers 11 residues. CDR3 in amino acids: CASSRRDRGFF. CDR3 coding DNA: TGTGCCAGCAGCCGACGGGACAGGGGGTTCTTC.

The chain is built from TRBV7-9 and TRBJ2-7, with 8 bases lining up with TRBD1. CDR1 is SEHNR, CDR2 FQNEAQ, per germline (reference sequence). There are 12 residues in the CDR3. V gave up 5 bases and J gave up 4 bases; unmatched junction bases: 1. DNA for the CDR3: TGTGCCAGCAGCGGACAGGGTTACGAGCAGTACTTC. Residues: CASSGQGYEQYF.

The V call is TRBV5-1, the J call TRBJ2-7, with D possibly being TRBD1 (6 bases). V lost 1 base to trimming and J lost 3 bases, with 14 bases between them. Germline CDR1 and CDR2: SGHRS and YFSETQ. The CDR3 spans 15 residues. DNA for the CDR3: TGCGCCAGCAGCTTGACGGACAGAGCCCTCTACGAGCAGTACTTC. Its translation: CASSLTDRALYEQYF. Supplemented by reference TRBV5-1 and TRBJ2-7, the full variable domain reads KAGVTQTPRYLIKTRGQQVTLSCSPISGHRSVSWYQQTPGQGLQFLFEYFSETQRNKGNFPGRFSGRQFSNSRSEMNVSTLELGDSALYLCASSLTDRALYEQYFGPGTRLTVT.

This chain uses TRBV19 with TRBJ1-5; TRBD1 aligns across 8 bases. The CDR3 has 14 amino acids. J was trimmed by 4 bases and V by 4 bases; bases with no gene match: 3. Germline lookup yields CDR1 LNHDA and CDR2 SQIVND (reference sequence). CDR3 region: CASSSGQGNQPQHF. The CDR3 bases are TGTGCCAGTAGTAGTGGACAGGGAAATCAGCCCCAGCATTTT.

This clone was recorded once. This chain links TRBV7-3 with TRBJ2-3; D call uncertain. The CDR3 runs 15 residues. V gave up 5 bases and J gave up 0 bases, with 12 bases separating them. Germline values: CDR1 SGHTA, CDR2 FQGTGA. The DNA of the CDR3 is TGTGCCAGCAGCCAAAGGTTAACTAGCACAGATACGCAGTATTTT. This codes for CASSQRLTSTDTQYF.

The chain recombines TRBV28 with TRBJ1-1; 7 bases are shared with TRBD1. Germline loops: CDR1 MDHEN, CDR2 SYDVKM. This CDR3 has 15 residues. V shed 1 base and J 4 bases; nucleotides not matched to a gene: 6. CDR3 sequence reads: CASSLLAGGRTEAFF. The CDR3 region has the DNA TGTGCCAGCAGTTTATTGGCAGGGGGTCGCACTGAAGCTTTCTTT.

V usage is TRBV21-1 and J usage is TRBJ1-2; the table's D call TRBD1 went unverified against the DNA. TRBV21-1 is a pseudogene segment. The CDR3 length is 12 residues. CDR3 DNA: TGTGCCAGCAGCCTCGACAAATATGGCTACACCTTC. The encoded protein is CASSLDKYGYTF.

This chain connects TRBV28 to TRBJ1-6, with 11 bases aligning to TRBD1. The CDR3 consists of 17 residues. CDR1 is MDHEN, CDR2 SYDVKM, per germline. J was trimmed by 10 bases and V by 7 bases; bases with no gene match: 15. This CDR3 is CASTSPGGTGGRSPLHF. CDR3 DNA: TGTGCCAGCACCTCACCTGGGGGGACAGGGGGACGATCACCCCTCCACTTT.

This clone was observed a handful of times. The V call is TRBV27, the J call TRBJ1-2; D unclear. Germline V gene sequence: CDR1 MNHEY, CDR2 SMNVEV (reference sequence). The length of the CDR3 is 13 residues. Trimming stripped 5 bases from V and 4 bases from J, with 11 bases between. The CDR3 DNA reads as TGTGCCAGCAGTCCCTACATCGGCTATGGCTACACCTTC. Translating it yields CASSPYIGYGYTF.

The chain links TRBV28 to TRBJ1-2; unclear D gene. The CDR3 is 13 residues long. V dropped 1 base and J dropped 2 bases, with 5 bases sitting between them. Germline CDR1 MDHEN, CDR2 SYDVKM. Here the CDR3 reads CASSLFHNYGYTF. The CDR3 DNA reads TGTGCCAGCAGTTTATTCCACAACTATGGCTACACCTTC.

This sequence joins TRBV11-3 and TRBJ2-7, with D unresolved. The CDR3 has 14 residues. With 5 bases removed from V and 0 bases from J, the gap between germline ends came to 11 bases. Looked up from germline, CDR1 is SGHNT and CDR2 is YENEEA. The CDR3 reads CASSPRSSSYEQYF. DNA of the CDR3: TGTGCCAGCAGCCCTCGCTCTAGCTCCTACGAGCAGTACTTC.

This sequence joins TRBV7-3 and TRBJ2-1; 9 nucleotides line up with TRBD2. The length of the CDR3 is 15 residues. V trimming: 2 bases; J trimming: 2 bases; junction bases outside the gene matches: 1. Germline V CDR1 and CDR2: SGHTA, FQGTGA. DNA for the CDR3: TGTGCCAGCAGCTTAGCTAGCGGGACCTACAATGAGCAGTTCTTC. Its translation is CASSLASGTYNEQFF.